Below are 13 T cell receptor beta chains sequenced from a single sample in a study of T cell repertoires in cytomegalovirus infection. Via MiXCR, TCRdb re-called the reads, giving one row per CDR3 protein. The data hold under 150,000 distinct CDR3 sequences, with 20% to 30% observed a single time. No antigen has been assigned to these receptors. The source material was PBMCs, sequenced either directly or after in vitro stimulation (not recorded which). These receptor sequences come from a human donor in good health (CMV status not recorded). Some clones in this sample may be carry-over from other donors' samples.

The chain links TRBV7-6 to TRBJ2-7; no clear D gene. There are 13 residues in the CDR3. Trimming pared 2 bases from V and 2 bases from J, leaving 7 bases between. From germline, CDR1 is SGHVS and CDR2 FNYEAQ. CDR3 nucleotides: TGTGCCAGCAGCTTAAATCCAACCTACGAGCAGTACTTC. This sequence encodes CASSLNPTYEQYF.

This clonotype turned up a few times. This chain uses TRBV7-2 with TRBJ2-5; D possibly corresponds to TRBD1 (6 bases). This CDR3 comprises 15 residues. With 5 bases removed from V and 6 bases from J, the gap between germline ends came to 19 bases. Germline CDR1 is SGHTA and CDR2 is FQGNSA. For the CDR3, the DNA is TGTGCCAGCAGCCCCCGGACAGCGAAGGCCCAGACCCAGTACTTC. Protein sequence: CASSPRTAKAQTQYF.

The chain uses TRBV7-8 and TRBJ1-1; D remains unclear. The CDR3 consists of 13 residues. V was cut by 3 bases and J by 1 base, with 6 bases left in between. Germline V gives CDR1 SGHVS, CDR2 FQNEAQ. The CDR3 loop is CASSLDTNTEAFF. CDR3 nucleotide sequence: TGTGCCAGCAGCTTGGATACGAACACTGAAGCTTTCTTT.

The chain has TRBV5-4 and TRBJ2-7; D perhaps matches TRBD2 (6 bases). Trimming took off 4 bases at V and 5 bases at J, with 16 bases between the two ends. The CDR3 covers 14 residues. The germline gives CDR1 SGHNT, CDR2 YYREEE (reference sequence). This CDR3 is CASSNKTSFHEQYF. The CDR3 nucleotides are TGTGCCAGCAGCAATAAGACTAGTTTCCACGAGCAGTACTTC.

CDR3: CASSPWDRGNYGYTF. In DNA form, the CDR3 reads TGTGCCAGCAGTCCCTGGGACAGGGGAAACTATGGCTACACCTTC. V and J are TRBV6-2 or TRBV6-3 and TRBJ1-2, with 10 nucleotides matching TRBD1. J lost 2 bases, V lost 5 bases, and 5 bases had no gene match. CDR3 length equals 15 residues. Germline V gene data show CDR1 as MNHEY and CDR2 as SVGEGT.

This clonotype was seen just once. The chain couples TRBV5-1 to TRBJ2-3, with a possible D match to TRBD1 (6 bases). This CDR3 has 15 amino acids. Germline CDR1 is SGHRS and CDR2 is YFSETQ. Trimming cost V 3 bases and J 1 base, with 12 bases left between them. CDR3: CASSSRAGGTDTQYF. The CDR3 nucleotides are TGCGCCAGCAGCTCCAGGGCAGGGGGCACAGATACGCAGTATTTT.

The rearrangement links TRBV19 to TRBJ1-3; D is unresolved. Looked up from germline, CDR1 is LNHDA and CDR2 is SQIVND (reference sequence). Trimming shortened V by 7 bases and J by 2 bases, and 9 bases separated the two germline ends. The CDR3 has 13 amino acids. The CDR3, as DNA: TGTGCCAGTACACAGCGGCCTGGAAACACCATATATTTT. Its protein is CASTQRPGNTIYF.

This clonotype was detected only once. The chain recombines TRBV7-9 with TRBJ1-1; a possible D gene is TRBD1 (5 bases). The CDR3 covers 15 residues. CDR1 is SEHNR, CDR2 FQNEAQ, per germline (reference sequence). Trimming left V 2 bases short and J 4 bases short, with 14 bases between. Here the CDR3 DNA reads TGTGCCAGCAGCTTAATTGGCTCGGGGGGCACTGAAGCTTTCTTT. This gives the protein CASSLIGSGGTEAFF.

This clonotype has more than one count but fewer than ten. This rearrangement joins TRBV12-3 or TRBV12-4 to TRBJ1-5; 7 bases line up with TRBD1. This CDR3 contains 14 residues. V gave up 6 bases and J gave up 5 bases; unmatched junction bases: 7. The CDR3 protein is CASSKTGLDQPQHF. CDR3 nucleotide sequence: TGTGCCAGCAGCAAGACAGGGCTTGATCAGCCCCAGCATTTT.

Comment on this clonotype: One end of the junction fails to match germline, which may point to a read error. The chain employs TRBV19 and TRBJ1-4, with a tentative D call TRBD1 (6 bases). Germline V gives CDR1 LNHDA, CDR2 SQIVND (reference sequence). The CDR3 is 14 amino acids. Written as DNA, the CDR3 is TGTTCCAGTAGCTTGACAGGTCGGTTTTCGGGACTGTTTTTT. Encoded protein: CSSSLTGRFSGLFF.

This clonotype was observed a few times. The chain carries TRBV28 and TRBJ1-1, with 10 bases aligning to TRBD1. Trimming removed 0 bases from V and 4 bases from J; junction bases left unmatched: 5. The CDR3 consists of 16 residues. Germline values: CDR1 MDHEN, CDR2 SYDVKM. CDR3 residues: CASSLWGQGIGTEAFF. CDR3 sequence (DNA): TGTGCCAGCAGTTTATGGGGACAGGGGATCGGCACTGAAGCTTTCTTT.

The chain couples TRBV5-1 to TRBJ2-4; a weak D match, TRBD2 (6 bases). The CDR3 extends over 14 amino acids. Germline-derived CDR1 and CDR2 are SGHRS and YFSETQ. The V and J ends lost 1 base and 9 bases respectively, with 14 bases between them. The CDR3, as DNA: TGCGCCAGCAGCTTGCTGGGGGGTTCCCCCATTCAGTACTTC. Protein sequence: CASSLLGGSPIQYF.

This clonotype was counted between two and nine times. This rearrangement joins TRBV11-2 to TRBJ2-1; D is perhaps TRBD2 (6 bases). The CDR3 loop spans 14 amino acids. In germline, CDR1 is SGHAT, CDR2 FQNNGV. V shed 5 bases and J shed 8 bases, with 16 bases lying between them. Here the CDR3 reads CASSPRLETDEQFF. CDR3 nucleotides: TGTGCCAGCAGCCCCCGACTAGAGACCGATGAGCAGTTCTTC.